The rows below give T cell receptor beta chains drawn from one sample of a study of blood T cell repertoires in COVID-19. Data came from immunoSEQ multiplex PCR; TCRdb stores just in-frame clones and leaves some out. The sample has about 170,000 clones, about 86% seen once. Sequenced sample: PBMCs or T cells enriched from blood (not recorded which). Receptors originate from a woman between 45 and 60 years old in a cohort exposed to, infected with or recovered from COVID-19 (not recorded which). The conserved cysteine and the conserved F or W are not part of the CDR3 here. The order of the fields is J gene, V gene, D gene, CDR3 protein. D genes are given only for firm matches.

TRBJ1-2	TRBV19	TRBD1	ASSMARGVDGYT
TRBJ1-2	TRBV25-1	-	ASSEYGGHYGYT
TRBJ1-1	TRBV3-1/TRBV3-2	-	ASSLPGDTEAF
TRBJ2-3	TRBV7-9	-	ASSPTGAGFSTDTQY
TRBJ1-1	TRBV29-1	-	SARSESKAF
TRBJ2-7	TRBV19	TRBD2	ASSTPLLSGNTYEQY
TRBJ2-2	TRBV7-2	TRBD1	ASSLVSGGIAGGELF
TRBJ2-7	TRBV10-1	-	ASSESGDAYEQY
TRBJ2-3	TRBV2	-	ASTRSGTSTPSTDTQY
TRBJ2-7	TRBV27	-	ASSQTITKFYEQY
TRBJ1-2	TRBV19	-	ASSITPGLDGYT
TRBJ2-1	TRBV7-2	-	ASLKTRLGNEQF
TRBJ2-5	TRBV5-4	TRBD1	ASTRTGEETQY
TRBJ1-2	TRBV28	-	ASSFPIQQGYYGYT
TRBJ2-5	TRBV6-5	-	ASSSALTGEY
TRBJ1-2	TRBV2	-	ASKETDYGYT
TRBJ1-6	TRBV11-2	-	ASSLDQNNSPLH
TRBJ2-2	TRBV11-3	-	ASSSTTQGYLF
TRBJ2-3	TRBV4-2	TRBD2	ASSRTYSGGTSTDTQY
TRBJ2-6	TRBV5-1	TRBD2	ASSSTGGTTYSGANVLT
TRBJ2-7	TRBV6-2/TRBV6-3	TRBD1	ASSLPTGDIIYEQY
TRBJ2-1	TRBV4-1	-	ASSQRENLRDHEQF
TRBJ2-3	TRBV5-1	-	ASSFPRREGVLYTQY
TRBJ1-2	TRBV18	-	ASSRATGNYGYT
TRBJ2-3	TRBV19	TRBD2	ASSITSGRGTDTQY
TRBJ1-3	TRBV28	TRBD1	ASIMGQGTGNTIY
TRBJ2-7	TRBV4-1	TRBD2	ASSRSTSVASYEQY